These 19 T cell receptor beta chains were all obtained from the same sample, sequenced in a study of glioma-infiltrating T cells. Amplification of TCR alpha and beta CDR3 regions from RNA used iRepertoire nested multiplex PCR. TCRdb reprocessed the multiplex PCR reads with MiXCR, giving one entry per CDR3 protein. The top ten clones hold roughly 8.8% of a sample with approximately 4,400 distinct CDR3 sequences, around 25% of them seen once. The sequenced material came from glioma tissue, nonneoplastic brain tissue, or PBMCs (not recorded which). These receptor sequences come from a human donor with low-grade glioma or glioblastoma, undergoing nonglioma brain surgery, or in good health (not recorded which).

This clonotype was observed many times. CDR3 loop: CASSIILQADRGYTF. The DNA for the CDR3 is TGTGCCAGTAGTATTATCCTACAGGCGGACCGGGGCTACACCTTC. The chain is built from TRBV19 and TRBJ1-2; D possibly corresponds to TRBD1 (5 bases). Germline V lookup: CDR1 LNHDA, CDR2 SQIVND (reference sequence). The ends were cut back, 3 bases at V and 8 bases at J, with 19 bases in the middle. CDR3 size: 15 residues.

This clonotype was seen repeatedly, ten times or more. This rearrangement joins TRBV5-4 to TRBJ2-3; D tentatively reads TRBD1 or TRBD2 (5 bases each). With 6 bases removed from V and 1 base from J, the gap between germline ends came to 15 bases. The CDR3 is 15 amino acids. The germline gives CDR1 SGHNT, CDR2 YYREEE (reference sequence). In DNA, the CDR3 is TGTGCCAGCATTAGGAGTATGGGGGGCACAGATACGCAGTATTTT. Its protein is CASIRSMGGTDTQYF.

This clonotype ranks as medium-sized. The rearrangement joins TRBV3-1 to TRBJ1-6; D is unresolved. The germline gives CDR1 LGHDT, CDR2 YNNKEL (reference sequence). Trimming shortened V by 4 bases and J by 14 bases, and 9 bases separated the two germline ends. This CDR3 contains 11 residues. This CDR3 reads CASSLGYALHF. The CDR3 DNA follows: TGTGCCAGCAGCCTCGGTTACGCCCTCCACTTT.

Details on this clonotype: A much larger clone differs from this one at a single base, so this may be a read error. The chain carries TRBV12-3 or TRBV12-4 and TRBJ2-1, with no clear D. Trimming took off 6 bases at V and 7 bases at J, with 7 bases between the two ends. This CDR3 is built from 11 residues. The CDR3 here is CASSPLNEQFF. DNA for the CDR3: TGTGCCAGCAGCCCCTTGAATGAGCAGTTCTTC.

Within the sample, this clonotype is medium-sized. The rearrangement uses TRBV20-1 and TRBJ2-1; 7 nucleotides line up with TRBD2. This CDR3 has 15 residues. CDR1 and CDR2 (germline): DFQATT, SNEGSKA (reference sequence). V was pared by 0 bases and J by 7 bases, with 9 bases of the junction left unmatched. The CDR3 here is CSARDIRGGLNEQFF. DNA of the CDR3: TGCAGTGCTAGAGATATTCGCGGGGGATTAAATGAGCAGTTCTTC.

This clonotype is medium-sized in the sample. J is TRBJ2-5 and V is TRBV7-2, with a weak D call TRBD1 (6 bases). V gave up 1 base and J gave up 4 bases, with 10 bases separating them. This CDR3 is 14 amino acids long. CDR1 and CDR2 from the germline V gene are SGHTA and FQGNSA. The CDR3 bases are TGTGCCAGCAGCTTAGGGACAGTTGGAGAGACCCAGTACTTC. Protein sequence: CASSLGTVGETQYF.

As to this clonotype: With a much larger clone just one base away, this may be a read error. The genes are TRBV5-4 and TRBJ2-5; 7 nucleotides align to TRBD2. Germline assignment: CDR1 SGHNT and CDR2 YYREEE (reference sequence). The trim removed 1 base at V and 5 bases at J, leaving 8 bases unmatched. The CDR3 has 15 amino acids. CDR3 nucleotides: TGTGCCAGCAGCTTGTCGGGACGGGGAGGGGAGACCCAGTACTTC. As protein: CASSLSGRGGETQYF.

This clonotype was seen many times. The V gene is TRBV19, the J gene TRBJ2-3; D uncertain. V was cut by 3 bases and J by 1 base, with 8 bases left in between. The CDR3 loop spans 14 amino acids. Looked up from germline, CDR1 is LNHDA and CDR2 is SQIVND (reference sequence). The CDR3, as DNA: TGTGCCAGTAGTATTGCCGGATGCACAGATACGCAGTATTTT. Its protein product is CASSIAGCTDTQYF.

This chain joins TRBV29-1 and TRBJ2-7, with D unresolved. Germline V lookup: CDR1 SQVTM, CDR2 ANQGSEA. The CDR3 spans 14 residues. V shed 8 bases and J shed 4 bases, with 21 bases lying between them. CDR3 nucleotides: TGCAGCATCATCATACCCCTGGGCCCATACGAGCAGTACTTC. The encoded protein is CSIIIPLGPYEQYF.

This clonotype is medium-sized (0.01 to 0.1%). The chain combines TRBV5-1 with TRBJ2-1, with 7 bases that match TRBD1. V was pared by 3 bases and J by 7 bases, with 4 bases of the junction left unmatched. Germline V CDR1 and CDR2: SGHRS, YFSETQ. This CDR3 has 13 amino acids. In DNA, the CDR3 is TGCGCCAGCAGCTCGGACAGGATAAATGAGCAGTTCTTC. Protein: CASSSDRINEQFF.

Ten or more counts support this clonotype. This chain links TRBV12-3 or TRBV12-4 with TRBJ2-2, with unresolved D. This CDR3 contains 15 residues. V lost 0 bases, J lost 1 base, and 6 bases lay in between. CDR3 sequence: CASSLALGNTGELFF. The CDR3 DNA follows: TGTGCCAGCAGTTTAGCACTTGGGAACACCGGGGAGCTGTTTTTT.

This clonotype was found once. An end of the junction does not agree with germline; a read error may underlie this. This sequence joins TRBV7-8 and TRBJ2-6, with a possible D match to TRBD1 (5 bases). CDR1 and CDR2 from the germline V gene are SGHVS and FQNEAQ. This CDR3 comprises 15 residues. CDR3 residues: CASSPRECRANVLTF. In DNA, the CDR3 is TGCGCCAGCAGTCCCAGGGAATGTAGGGCCAACGTCCTGACTTTC.

By share, this clonotype counts as medium-sized (0.01 to 0.1%). The gene calls are TRBV6-1 and TRBJ2-3, with D unclear. The germline CDR1 and CDR2 sequences are MNHNS and SASEGT. The CDR3 extends over 15 amino acids. The V end was cut by 5 bases, the J end by 3 bases, with 15 bases between. In DNA form, the CDR3 reads TGTGCCAGCAGTCCCGGACGTACCTGGACAGATACGCAGTATTTT. Protein product: CASSPGRTWTDTQYF.

Within the sample, this clonotype is medium-sized. The chain recombines TRBV4-2 with TRBJ2-5; D not resolved. Germline V CDR1 and CDR2: LGHNA, YNFKEQ. V was shortened by 2 bases and J by 1 base, with 2 bases between the two germline ends. This CDR3 contains 12 residues. The CDR3 protein is CASSQIQETQYF. The DNA of the CDR3 is TGTGCCAGCAGCCAAATCCAAGAGACCCAGTACTTC.

The chain joins TRBV20-1 to TRBJ1-1; TRBD1 is a possible D gene (5 bases). The CDR3 is 13 amino acids. Germline V lookup: CDR1 DFQATT, CDR2 SNEGSKA (reference sequence). Trimming cost V 1 base and J 2 bases, with 8 bases left between them. The CDR3 DNA is TGCAGTGCTAGAGCAGGACACAACACTGAAGCTTTCTTT. Its translation: CSARAGHNTEAFF.

This clonotype is categorized as medium-sized. This chain joins TRBV15 and TRBJ2-7; D is ambiguous. This CDR3 has 16 amino acids. The germline CDR1 and CDR2 sequences are LNHNV and YYDKDF (reference sequence). This chain's CDR3 is CATSRDFSRTTAEFSV. CDR3 sequence (DNA): TGTGCCACCAGCAGAGATTTCTCGAGAACCACCGCTGAGTTTTCGGTC.

This sequence joins TRBV29-1 and TRBJ2-2; D may be TRBD1 (5 bases). The germline V gene encodes CDR1 SQVTM and CDR2 ANQGSEA. This CDR3 comprises 15 residues. Trimming took off 6 bases at V and 6 bases at J, with 20 bases between the two ends. The CDR3 DNA reads as TGCAGCGTCGGCATGTCATCCAGGGTTGCCGGGGAGCTGTTTTTT. It codes for CSVGMSSRVAGELFF.

Sample share makes this clonotype large (0.1 to 1%). The chain links TRBV27 to TRBJ2-7; D tentatively fits TRBD1 or TRBD2 (5 bases each). Germline V gives CDR1 MNHEY, CDR2 SMNVEV (reference sequence). The CDR3 contains 14 residues. V shed 6 bases and J shed 1 base, with 13 bases lying between them. The CDR3 sequence: CASSQRDGSYEQYV. The CDR3 coding sequence is TGTGCCAGCAGCCAAAGGGACGGATCCTACGAGCAGTACGTC.

This clonotype is classed as large. The chain carries TRBV6-1 and TRBJ2-5; TRBD2 is a possible D gene (5 bases). Per germline, CDR1 MNHNS and CDR2 SASEGT. V lost 3 bases to trimming and J lost 5 bases, with 10 bases between them. The CDR3 runs to 13 residues. The CDR3 DNA is TGTGCCAGCAGTGAGGAGAGGAGGGAGACCCAGTACTTC. This codes for CASSEERRETQYF.